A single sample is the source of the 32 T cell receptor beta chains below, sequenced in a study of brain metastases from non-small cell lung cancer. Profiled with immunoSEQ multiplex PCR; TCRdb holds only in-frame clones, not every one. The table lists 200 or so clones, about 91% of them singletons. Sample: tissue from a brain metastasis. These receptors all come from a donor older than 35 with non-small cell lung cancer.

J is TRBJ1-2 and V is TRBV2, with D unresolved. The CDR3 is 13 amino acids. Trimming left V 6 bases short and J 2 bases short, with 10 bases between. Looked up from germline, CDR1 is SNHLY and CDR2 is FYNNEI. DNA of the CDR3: TGTGCCAGCAGCGACCAGGAGAACTATGGCTACACCTTC. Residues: CASSDQENYGYTF.

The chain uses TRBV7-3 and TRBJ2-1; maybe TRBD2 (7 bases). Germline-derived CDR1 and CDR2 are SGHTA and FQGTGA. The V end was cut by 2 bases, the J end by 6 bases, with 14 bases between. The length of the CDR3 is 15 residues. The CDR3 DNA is TGTGCCAGCAGCTTAGTGGGGGGGGCCCCCAATGAGCAGTTCTTC. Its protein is CASSLVGGAPNEQFF.

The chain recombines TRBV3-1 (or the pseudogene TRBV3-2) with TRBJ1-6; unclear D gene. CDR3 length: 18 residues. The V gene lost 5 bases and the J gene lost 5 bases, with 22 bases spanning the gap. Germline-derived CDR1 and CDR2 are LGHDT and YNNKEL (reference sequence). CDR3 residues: CASSNWRPFIHHNSPLHF. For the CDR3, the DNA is TGTGCCAGCAGCAATTGGCGTCCCTTCATACATCATAATTCACCCCTCCACTTT.

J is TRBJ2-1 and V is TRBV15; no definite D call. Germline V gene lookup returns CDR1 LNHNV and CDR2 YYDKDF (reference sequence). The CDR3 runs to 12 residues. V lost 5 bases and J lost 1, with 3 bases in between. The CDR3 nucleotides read TGTGCCACCAGCCCTTCCTACAATGAGCAGTTCTTC. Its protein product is CATSPSYNEQFF.

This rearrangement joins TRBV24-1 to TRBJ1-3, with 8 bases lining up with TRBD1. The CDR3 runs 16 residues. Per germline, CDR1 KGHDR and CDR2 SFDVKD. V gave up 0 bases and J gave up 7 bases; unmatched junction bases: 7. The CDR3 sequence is CATSDLIDRGGNTIYF. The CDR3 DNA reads TGTGCCACCAGTGATTTGATCGACAGGGGAGGTAACACCATATATTTT.

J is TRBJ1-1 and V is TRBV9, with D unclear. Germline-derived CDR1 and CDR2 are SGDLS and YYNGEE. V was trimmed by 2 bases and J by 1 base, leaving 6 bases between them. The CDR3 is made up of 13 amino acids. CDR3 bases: TGTGCCAGCAGCGTTTCCTCGAACACTGAAGCTTTCTTT. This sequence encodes CASSVSSNTEAFF.

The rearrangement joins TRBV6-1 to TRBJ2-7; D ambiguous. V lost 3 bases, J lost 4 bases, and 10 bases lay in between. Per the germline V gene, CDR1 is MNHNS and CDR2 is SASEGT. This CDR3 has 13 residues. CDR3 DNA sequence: TGTGCCAGCAGTGACGTATTTGGGTACGAGCAGTACTTC. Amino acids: CASSDVFGYEQYF.

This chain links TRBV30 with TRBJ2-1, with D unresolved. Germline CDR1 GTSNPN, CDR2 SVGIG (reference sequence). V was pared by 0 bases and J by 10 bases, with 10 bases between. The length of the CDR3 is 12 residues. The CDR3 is CAWSVRGREQFF. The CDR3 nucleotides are TGTGCCTGGAGTGTACGTGGCAGGGAGCAGTTCTTC.

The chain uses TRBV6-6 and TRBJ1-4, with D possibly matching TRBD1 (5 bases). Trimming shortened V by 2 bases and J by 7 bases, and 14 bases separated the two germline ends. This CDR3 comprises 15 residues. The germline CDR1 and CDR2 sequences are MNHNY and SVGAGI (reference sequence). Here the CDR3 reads CASSYPQGAGEKLFF. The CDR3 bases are TGTGCCAGCAGTTACCCGCAAGGGGCAGGTGAAAAACTGTTTTTT.

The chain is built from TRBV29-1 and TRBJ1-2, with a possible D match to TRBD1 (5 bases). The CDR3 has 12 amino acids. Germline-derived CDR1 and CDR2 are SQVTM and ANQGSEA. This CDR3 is CSVSGAYYGYTF. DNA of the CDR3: TGCAGTGTTTCCGGGGCCTACTATGGCTACACCTTC.

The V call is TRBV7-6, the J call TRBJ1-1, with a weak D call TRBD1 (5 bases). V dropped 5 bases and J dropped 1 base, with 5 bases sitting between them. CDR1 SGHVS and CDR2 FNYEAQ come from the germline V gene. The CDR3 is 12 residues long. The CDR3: CASSQGNTEAFF. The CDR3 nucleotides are TGTGCCAGCAGCCAGGGGAACACTGAAGCTTTCTTT.

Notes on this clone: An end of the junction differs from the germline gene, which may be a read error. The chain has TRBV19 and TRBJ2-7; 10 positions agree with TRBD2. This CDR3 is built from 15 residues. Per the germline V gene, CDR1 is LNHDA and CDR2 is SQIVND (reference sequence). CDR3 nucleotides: TGTACCAGTAGTATTAGCGGGGGGCCCTCCTACGAGCAGTACTTC. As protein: CTSSISGGPSYEQYF.

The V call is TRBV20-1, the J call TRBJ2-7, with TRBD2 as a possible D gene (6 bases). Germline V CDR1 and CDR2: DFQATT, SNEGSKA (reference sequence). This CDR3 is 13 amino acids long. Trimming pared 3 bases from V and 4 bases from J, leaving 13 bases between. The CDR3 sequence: CSASPGLLYEQYF. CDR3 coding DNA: TGCAGTGCTAGTCCGGGACTTTTATACGAGCAGTACTTC.

The DNA for the CDR3 is TGTGCCAGCAAAAATCTGGCAAGCTCCTACGAGCAGTACTTC. Translation gives CASKNLASSYEQYF. The V call is TRBV6-5, the J call TRBJ2-7; D unresolved. This CDR3 is built from 14 residues. V shed 7 bases and J shed 0 bases, with 13 bases lying between them. Germline V gene data show CDR1 as MNHEY and CDR2 as SVGAGI.

The CDR3: CASSPGQRGDTEAFF. The CDR3 coding sequence is TGTGCCAGCAGCCCCGGACAGAGGGGGGACACTGAAGCTTTCTTT. This chain joins TRBV9 and TRBJ1-1; weak D call: TRBD1 (6 bases). The V gene's germline CDR1 is SGDLS and CDR2 YYNGEE. The V end lost 4 bases, the J end lost 3 bases, and 16 bases lay between the germline ends. The CDR3 is 15 amino acids.

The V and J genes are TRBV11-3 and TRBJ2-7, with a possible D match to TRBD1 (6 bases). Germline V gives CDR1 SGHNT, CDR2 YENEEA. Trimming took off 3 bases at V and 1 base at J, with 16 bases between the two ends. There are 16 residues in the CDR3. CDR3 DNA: TGTGCCAGCAGCTTCAAGGTGACTGACAGGTCCTACGAGCAGTACTTC. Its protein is CASSFKVTDRSYEQYF.

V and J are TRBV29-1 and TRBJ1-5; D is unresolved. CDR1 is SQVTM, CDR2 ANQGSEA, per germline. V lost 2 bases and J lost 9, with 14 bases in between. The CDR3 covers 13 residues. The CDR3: CSVELTGRGPQHF. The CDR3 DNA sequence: TGCAGCGTTGAATTGACGGGGAGAGGGCCCCAGCATTTT.

CDR3 bases: TGTGCCAGCAGCCCCCCAGGGGCCGTGAACACTGAAGCTTTCTTT. Residues: CASSPPGAVNTEAFF. The chain is built from TRBV5-8 and TRBJ1-1; D might be TRBD1 (6 bases). The CDR3 totals 15 residues. Deletions cut 4 bases from V and 0 bases from J, with 13 bases between. The germline gives CDR1 SGHTS, CDR2 YDEGEE.

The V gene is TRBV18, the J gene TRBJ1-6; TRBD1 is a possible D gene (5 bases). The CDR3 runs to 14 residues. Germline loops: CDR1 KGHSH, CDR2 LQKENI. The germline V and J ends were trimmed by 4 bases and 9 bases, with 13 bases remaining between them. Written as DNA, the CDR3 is TGTGCCAGCTCACAGGTAGGGGAACGTTCACCCCTCCACTTT. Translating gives CASSQVGERSPLHF. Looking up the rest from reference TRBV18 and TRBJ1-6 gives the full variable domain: NAGVMQNPRHLVRRRGQEARLRCSPMKGHSHVYWYRQLPEEGLKFMVYLQKENIIDESGMPKERFSAEFPKEGPSILRIQQVVRGDSAAYFCASSQVGERSPLHFGNGTRLTVT.

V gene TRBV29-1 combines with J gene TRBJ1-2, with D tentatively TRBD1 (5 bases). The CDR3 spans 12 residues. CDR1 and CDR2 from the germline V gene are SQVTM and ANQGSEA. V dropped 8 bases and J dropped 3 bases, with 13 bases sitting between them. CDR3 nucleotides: TGCAGCATTTCCGGGGCCTACTATGGCTACACCTTC. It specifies CSISGAYYGYTF. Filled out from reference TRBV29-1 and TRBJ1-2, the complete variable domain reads SAVISQKPSRDICQRGTSLTIQCQVDSQVTMMFWYRQQPGQSLTLIATANQGSEATYESGFVIDKFPISRPNLTFSTLTVSNMSPEDSSIYLCSISGAYYGYTFGSGTRLTVV.

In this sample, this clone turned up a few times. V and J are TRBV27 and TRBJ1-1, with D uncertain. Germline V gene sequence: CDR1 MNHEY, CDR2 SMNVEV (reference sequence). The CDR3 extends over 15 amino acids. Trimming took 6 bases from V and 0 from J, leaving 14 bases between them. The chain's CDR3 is CASRGGGALNTEAFF. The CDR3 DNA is TGTGCCAGCAGGGGAGGAGGCGCATTGAACACTGAAGCTTTCTTT.

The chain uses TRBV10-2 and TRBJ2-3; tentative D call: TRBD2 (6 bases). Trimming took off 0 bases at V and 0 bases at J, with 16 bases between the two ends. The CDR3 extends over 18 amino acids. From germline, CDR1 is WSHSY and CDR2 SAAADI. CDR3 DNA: TGCGCCAGCAGTGAGTCCCCCGAGCTAGCGTTGAGCACAGATACGCAGTATTTT. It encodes CASSESPELALSTDTQYF.

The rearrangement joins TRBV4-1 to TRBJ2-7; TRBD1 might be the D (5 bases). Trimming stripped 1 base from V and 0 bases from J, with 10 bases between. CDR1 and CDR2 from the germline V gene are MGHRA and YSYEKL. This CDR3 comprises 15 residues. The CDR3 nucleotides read TGCGCCAGCAGCCAAGTTTGGCAGGGCTCCTACGAGCAGTACTTC. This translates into CASSQVWQGSYEQYF.

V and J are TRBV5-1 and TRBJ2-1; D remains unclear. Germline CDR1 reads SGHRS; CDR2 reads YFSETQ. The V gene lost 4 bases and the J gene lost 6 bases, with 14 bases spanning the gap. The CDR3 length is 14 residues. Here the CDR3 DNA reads TGCGCCAGCAGCCTTGACAAATTTGGCAATGAGCAGTTCTTC. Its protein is CASSLDKFGNEQFF.

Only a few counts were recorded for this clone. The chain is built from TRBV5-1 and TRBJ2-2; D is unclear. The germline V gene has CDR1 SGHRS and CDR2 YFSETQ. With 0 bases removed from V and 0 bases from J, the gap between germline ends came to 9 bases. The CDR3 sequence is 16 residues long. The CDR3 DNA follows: TGCGCCAGCAGCTTGGAAGGCGGTGCGAACACCGGGGAGCTGTTTTTT. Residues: CASSLEGGANTGELFF.

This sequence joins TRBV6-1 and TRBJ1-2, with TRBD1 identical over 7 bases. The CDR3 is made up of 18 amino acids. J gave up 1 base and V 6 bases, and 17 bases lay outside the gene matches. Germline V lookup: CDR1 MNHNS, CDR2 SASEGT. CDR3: CASSEPRGRGRGNYGYTF. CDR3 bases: TGTGCCAGCAGCGAACCCCGGGGGAGGGGGCGCGGTAACTATGGCTACACCTTC.

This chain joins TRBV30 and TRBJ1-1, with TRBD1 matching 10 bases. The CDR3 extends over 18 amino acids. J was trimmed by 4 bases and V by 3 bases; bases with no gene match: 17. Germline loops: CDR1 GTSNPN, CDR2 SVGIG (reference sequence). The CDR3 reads CAWSNIRDRGFKGTEAFF. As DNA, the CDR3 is TGTGCCTGGAGCAACATCCGGGACAGGGGTTTTAAGGGCACTGAAGCTTTCTTT.

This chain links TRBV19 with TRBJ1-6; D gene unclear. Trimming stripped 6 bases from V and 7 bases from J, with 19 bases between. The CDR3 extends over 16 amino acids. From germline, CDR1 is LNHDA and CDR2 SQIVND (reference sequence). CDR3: CASRGIGGSLNSPLHF. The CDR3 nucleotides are TGTGCCAGTAGAGGAATAGGTGGGAGCCTAAATTCACCCCTCCACTTT.

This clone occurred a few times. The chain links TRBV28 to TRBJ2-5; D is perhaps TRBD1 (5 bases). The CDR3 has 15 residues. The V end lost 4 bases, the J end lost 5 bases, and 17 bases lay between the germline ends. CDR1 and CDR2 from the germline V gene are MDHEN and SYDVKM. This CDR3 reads CASSSGQGLLETQYF. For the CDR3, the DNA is TGTGCCAGCAGTTCCGGGCAGGGCCTCTTGGAGACCCAGTACTTC. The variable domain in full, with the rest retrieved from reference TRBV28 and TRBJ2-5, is DVKVTQSSRYLVKRTGEKVFLECVQDMDHENMFWYRQDPGLGLRLIYFSYDVKMKEKGDIPEGYSVSREKKERFSLILESASTNQTSMYLCASSSGQGLLETQYFGPGTRLLVL.

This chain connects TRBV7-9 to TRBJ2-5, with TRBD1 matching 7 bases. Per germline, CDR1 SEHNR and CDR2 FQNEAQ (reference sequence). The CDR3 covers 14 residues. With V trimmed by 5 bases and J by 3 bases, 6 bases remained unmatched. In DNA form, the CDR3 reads TGTGCCAGCAGCCCCAACAGGGGCAAAGAGACCCAGTACTTC. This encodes CASSPNRGKETQYF.

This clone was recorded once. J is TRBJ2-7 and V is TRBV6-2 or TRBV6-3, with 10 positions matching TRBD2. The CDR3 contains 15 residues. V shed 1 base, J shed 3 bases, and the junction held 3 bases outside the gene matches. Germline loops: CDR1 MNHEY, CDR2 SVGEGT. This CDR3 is CASSYLRTSGYEQYF. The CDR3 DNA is TGTGCCAGCAGTTACTTGCGGACTAGCGGCTACGAGCAGTACTTC.

The CDR3 sequence is CASSFKSVIDTQYF. CDR3 DNA sequence: TGTGCCAGCAGCTTTAAAAGTGTTATAGATACGCAGTATTTT. This chain uses TRBV5-4 with TRBJ2-3; no clear D gene. The germline V gene encodes CDR1 SGHNT and CDR2 YYREEE (reference sequence). V dropped 2 bases and J dropped 5 bases, with 12 bases sitting between them. This CDR3 contains 14 residues.